These T cell receptor beta chains were read from a single sample in a study of response to subunit inactivated influenza vaccine. In TCRdb, the RT-PCR reads were re-called with MiXCR into one record per CDR3 protein. The profile shows under 800,000 distinct CDR3 sequences, 11% to 15% of them singletons. Sequencing was performed on PBMCs from blood, taken less than 15 days before vaccination. The receptors originated from a man in his fifties who received an inactivated influenza vaccine. The CDR3 runs from the conserved cysteine through the conserved F or W. D genes are given only for firm matches. Clone size is given for some rows only: seen once, a few or many times, or a class if the clone is expanded.

v_call	d_call	j_call	clone_size	cdr3_length	cdr3_nt	cdr3_aa
TRBV6-5	TRBD2	TRBJ2-1	-	15	TGTGCCAGCAGTTACTCGGCGGGGGGGGGGAATGAGCAGTTCTTC	CASSYSAGGGNEQFF
TRBV28	-	TRBJ2-3	-	19	TGTGCCAGCAGTTTAGGTGTGGGGGCCAGATTAATACCCACAGATACGCAGTATTTT	CASSLGVGARLIPTDTQYF
TRBV12-3/TRBV12-4	TRBD2	TRBJ2-3	few	16	TGTGCCAGCAGTTCCGCGACTAGCGGGGACACAGATACGCAGTATTTT	CASSSATSGDTDTQYF
TRBV7-9	-	TRBJ1-1	few	14	TGTGCCAGCAGCTCCGGCCGGATGAACACTGAAGCTTTCTTT	CASSSGRMNTEAFF
TRBV4-3	-	TRBJ2-1	-	15	TGCGCCAGCAGCCCCCTCGGGGTGCTCTACAATGAGCAGTTCTTC	CASSPLGVLYNEQFF
TRBV3-1	-	TRBJ2-5	once	16	TGTGCCAGCAGCCAATCGTTGACCGGGAGACAAGAGACCCAGTACTTC	CASSQSLTGRQETQYF
TRBV30	-	TRBJ2-1	-	14	TGTGCCTGGAGTGGGGGGGTAGGGGGCGATGAGCAGTTCTTC	CAWSGGVGGDEQFF
TRBV20-1	-	TRBJ1-2	-	13	TGCAGTGCTAGTCTTATCAGGGGCTATGGCTACACCTTC	CSASLIRGYGYTF
TRBV6-5	-	TRBJ1-4	-	14	TGTGCCAGCAGTTACAGGCGGTTAGGGGAAAAACTGTTTTTT	CASSYRRLGEKLFF
TRBV6-2/TRBV6-3	-	TRBJ2-7	few	11	TGTGCCATCGCCGGGGGAGACGAGCAGTACTTC	CAIAGGDEQYF
TRBV6-1	-	TRBJ1-1	-	14	TGTGCCAGCAACCTTGGTGGGGGGCCCACTGAAGCTTTCTTT	CASNLGGGPTEAFF
TRBV7-2	-	TRBJ1-2	-	14	TGTGCCAGCTACGTGGGGGGGTTCGGTTATGGCTACACCTTC	CASYVGGFGYGYTF
TRBV28	TRBD2	TRBJ2-3	few	16	TGTGCCAGCAGTTTATTCGGCGGGAGGGCCGAAAATACGCAGTATTTT	CASSLFGGRAENTQYF
TRBV4-3	-	TRBJ1-1	few	16	TGCGCCAGCAGCCAAGAGTTGACAGGAACGAACACTGAAGCTTTCTTT	CASSQELTGTNTEAFF
TRBV4-3	-	TRBJ2-1	-	14	TGCGCCAGCAGCCTCCAGAGAGTTAACAATGAGCAGTTCTTC	CASSLQRVNNEQFF
TRBV9	TRBD2	TRBJ2-1	few	16	TGTGCCAGCAGCGTAGATGGAGCGGGGCCCGACAATGAGCAGTTCTTC	CASSVDGAGPDNEQFF
TRBV20-1	-	TRBJ1-1	-	11	TGCAGTGCTAGAGACTACACTGAAGCTTTCTTT	CSARDYTEAFF
TRBV6-1	TRBD2	TRBJ2-4	many	16	TGTGCCAGCAGTCTAACTAGCGGGGGTTCCAAAAACATTCAGTACTTC	CASSLTSGGSKNIQYF
TRBV4-3	-	TRBJ2-3	-	16	TGCGCCAGCAGCCAAGACGGCCGGGGACCCACAGATACGCAGTATTTT	CASSQDGRGPTDTQYF
TRBV5-1	TRBD2	TRBJ2-5	few	16	TGCGCCAGCAGACCCGGGACTAGCGGGAGTGGGGAGACCCAGTACTTC	CASRPGTSGSGETQYF
TRBV12-3/TRBV12-4	-	TRBJ1-1	many	13	TGTGCCAGCAGGCCCGACAGAAACACTGAAGCTTTCTTT	CASRPDRNTEAFF
TRBV20-1	-	TRBJ1-5	few	16	TGCAGTGCTAGAGATCCGGGCAGGGGAAGGAATCAGCCCCAGCATTTT	CSARDPGRGRNQPQHF
TRBV6-1	TRBD2	TRBJ2-3	-	16	TGTGCCAGCAGTGACCAGCCTAGCGGGGGCACAGATACGCAGTATTTT	CASSDQPSGGTDTQYF
TRBV3-1	-	TRBJ2-3	-	17	TGTACCATCAGCCACAGGGCTATCGCGGGATTCACAGATACGCAGTATTTT	CTISHRAIAGFTDTQYF
TRBV7-9	-	TRBJ2-1	-	16	TGTGCCAGCAGCTTTAGTATCGGGACAAGGTACAATGAGCAGTTCTTC	CASSFSIGTRYNEQFF
TRBV3-1	TRBD2	TRBJ2-7	-	15	TGTGCCAGCTGCCAAGACCCGGGGGGTTCCTACGAGCAGTACTTC	CASCQDPGGSYEQYF
TRBV2	-	TRBJ1-5	many	14	TGTGCCAGCAGACACGACACTAGCAATCAGCCCCAGCATTTT	CASRHDTSNQPQHF
TRBV20-1	TRBD1	TRBJ2-5	-	14	TGCAGTGCTTCGCCGGGACAGGGTGCAGAGACCCAGTACTTC	CSASPGQGAETQYF
TRBV4-3	TRBD1	TRBJ2-2	-	15	TGCGCCAGCAGCCAGCTCTGGACAGGGACCGGGGAGCTGTTTTTT	CASSQLWTGTGELFF
TRBV25-1	-	TRBJ1-4	-	13	TGTGCCAGCAGTGAGGTCGAAGGTGCAAAACTGTTTTTT	CASSEVEGAKLFF
TRBV11-2	-	TRBJ2-5	-	17	TGTGCCAGCAGCTTAGATCTTCGACAGGTACTCCAAGAGACCCAGTACTTC	CASSLDLRQVLQETQYF
TRBV4-2	-	TRBJ2-7	-	15	TGTGCCAGCAGCCAAGTGAAGGGGGGTTCCTACGAGCAGTACTTC	CASSQVKGGSYEQYF
TRBV12-3/TRBV12-4	TRBD1	TRBJ1-3	few	14	TGTGCCGGGGGACAGGGGGTCTCTGGAAACACCATATATTTT	CAGGQGVSGNTIYF
TRBV6-2/TRBV6-3	-	TRBJ2-1	few	14	TGTGCCAGCACCCCGGGACTCACCTACAATGAGCAGTTCTTC	CASTPGLTYNEQFF
TRBV10-3	-	TRBJ2-7	once	14	TGTGCCATCAGTGAAGGTCAGGGTCTTAACGAGCAGTACTTC	CAISEGQGLNEQYF
TRBV19	TRBD1	TRBJ2-1	-	15	TGTGCCAGCGCGACCGGGACAGGGACTTACAATGAGCAGTTCTTC	CASATGTGTYNEQFF
TRBV4-3	-	TRBJ2-1	many	15	TGCGCCAGCAGCCAAGGCGGCTCCCTGCCCAATGAGCAGTTCTTC	CASSQGGSLPNEQFF
TRBV18	-	TRBJ2-1	few	15	TGTGCCAGCTCACCCTCCAAGTCTATCTACAATGAGCAGTTCTTC	CASSPSKSIYNEQFF
TRBV12-3/TRBV12-4	-	TRBJ2-3	few	16	TGTGCCAGCACCTATGCCTCGGACGGGCTCACAGATACGCAGTATTTT	CASTYASDGLTDTQYF
TRBV5-5	TRBD2	TRBJ2-1	few	17	TGTGCCAGCAGCTTACGGCTAGCGGGAGGCGGGTACAATGAGCAGTTCTTC	CASSLRLAGGGYNEQFF
TRBV15	-	TRBJ2-1	few	13	TGTGCCACCAGCAGAGTGACTACAAATGAGCAGTTCTTC	CATSRVTTNEQFF
TRBV5-1	-	TRBJ2-5	few	17	TGCGCCAGCAGCTTGGAACGGGACACTCGATCCCAAGAGACCCAGTACTTC	CASSLERDTRSQETQYF